This T cell receptor beta chain originates from a study of blood T cell repertoires in COVID-19. This clone occurred once. Sequenced by immunoSEQ multiplex PCR; TCRdb stores in-frame clones only, minus some. The sample has some 250,000 clones, approximately 86% seen once. Trimming cost V 3 bases and J 4 bases; bases outside gene matches: 10. Germline V gene sequence: CDR1 LNHDA, CDR2 SQIVND (reference sequence). The CDR3 extends over 16 amino acids. Ages ranged from roughly 18 to 100 years, with residence in fewer than 25 US areas. This clonotype was sampled from a woman in her thirties or forties with acute COVID-19. The sample was PBMCs or T cells enriched from blood (not recorded which). The chain employs TRBV19 and TRBJ2-5, with 8 bases matching TRBD2. CDR3 loop: CASSISGGLIGETQYF. The CDR3 DNA follows: TGTGCCAGTAGTATTTCGGGGGGGCTGATCGGAGAGACCCAGTACTTC.